There are a few counts of the clone carrying this TCR beta chain. Seattle researchers signed up patients amid active infection and tracked them longitudinally. This sample stems from a study of blood T cell repertoires in COVID-19. Across the whole study: Specimens from acute and convalescent COVID-19 originated in the United States, Italy and Spain.

The authors' processing: Quantification of nucleated cells was approximated via reference gene primer amplification. The method was immunoSEQ multiplex PCR; TCRdb's version includes in-frame clones alone and lacks a portion of them. That table supplies the V and J calls and clone size; D and trimming were determined from the DNA. This repertoire shows some 59,000 clones, around 83% found once; its top ten account for about 20%. Trimming pared 5 bases from V and 4 bases from J, leaving 10 bases between. Germline CDR1 and CDR2: MNHEY and SMNVEV (reference sequence). The CDR3 sequence is 13 residues long.

This sequence originates from a man younger than 40 with COVID-19, enrolled during active disease. What was sequenced was peripheral blood. The chain couples TRBV27 to TRBJ2-3; D remains unclear. The CDR3 loop reads CASSPIYADTQYF. The CDR3 DNA is TGTGCCAGCAGTCCTATCTATGCAGATACGCAGTATTTT.